A single sample is the source of the 7 T cell receptor beta chains below, sequenced in a study of T cell changes during pregnancy in multiple sclerosis. The repertoire was sequenced with immunoSEQ multiplex PCR; TCRdb's copy has only in-frame clones and lacks some. The sample lists fewer than 85,000 clones; 93% were seen once. The sequencing here drew on peripheral blood, taken in the second trimester of pregnancy. The receptors were gathered from a female donor with multiple sclerosis, enrolled in a pregnancy study.

This sequence joins TRBV6-5 and TRBJ2-7; tentative D call: TRBD2 (5 bases). CDR1 is MNHEY and CDR2 is SVGAGI in the germline V gene. This CDR3 region has 11 residues. Trimming took off 2 bases at V and 9 bases at J, with 8 bases between the two ends. CDR3 in DNA: TGTGCCAGCAGTTACAAAGGAGGGCAGTACTTC. It codes for CASSYKGGQYF.

This chain connects TRBV5-4 to TRBJ1-2, with D perhaps TRBD1 (5 bases). Per germline, CDR1 SGHNT and CDR2 YYREEE (reference sequence). The CDR3 consists of 16 residues. V was trimmed by 4 bases and J by 0 bases, leaving 16 bases between them. The CDR3 loop reads CASSKQDPESNYGYTF. CDR3 coding DNA: TGTGCCAGCAGCAAACAGGATCCGGAATCTAACTATGGCTACACCTTC.

J is TRBJ1-5 and V is TRBV30; no clear D gene. The CDR3 covers 13 residues. Between the trimmed V and J ends, which lost 3 bases and 3 bases, there was a span of 9 bases. Germline V gene data show CDR1 as GTSNPN and CDR2 as SVGIG (reference sequence). For the CDR3, the DNA is TGTGCCTGGAGGGGCGTGAACAATCAGCCCCAGCATTTT. Its protein is CAWRGVNNQPQHF.

This clone was picked up one time. The chain carries TRBV2 and TRBJ2-5; perhaps TRBD2 as D (5 bases). Germline loops: CDR1 SNHLY, CDR2 FYNNEI. V lost 0 bases and J lost 5, with 10 bases in between. The CDR3 is made up of 14 amino acids. In DNA form, the CDR3 reads TGTGCCAGCAGTGAAGCGGTTAGAGGGGAGACCCAGTACTTC. Amino acid sequence: CASSEAVRGETQYF.

The chain joins TRBV4-1 to TRBJ2-1; 8 nucleotides match TRBD2. With V trimmed by 0 bases and J by 10 bases, 17 bases remained unmatched. The CDR3 contains 18 residues. From germline, CDR1 is MGHRA and CDR2 YSYEKL. This CDR3 is CASSQDSLAGGAGGEQFF. CDR3 nucleotides: TGCGCCAGCAGCCAAGACTCCTTAGCCGGGGGGGCCGGGGGCGAGCAGTTCTTC.

J is TRBJ2-1 and V is TRBV9; TRBD2 is a possible D gene (7 bases). V lost 0 bases, J lost 4 bases, and 14 bases lay in between. The CDR3 has 16 residues. Germline CDR1 reads SGDLS; CDR2 reads YYNGEE. The CDR3 sequence: CASSVGGGRDYNEQFF. DNA for the CDR3: TGTGCCAGCAGCGTAGGCGGGGGCAGAGATTACAATGAGCAGTTCTTC.

This chain joins TRBV19 and TRBJ1-1; a possible D gene is TRBD1 (5 bases). V was shortened by 7 bases and J by 0 bases, with 12 bases between the two germline ends. CDR1 and CDR2 from the germline V gene are LNHDA and SQIVND (reference sequence). The CDR3 covers 14 residues. Here the CDR3 reads CASIRGGLNTEAFF. The CDR3 DNA is TGTGCCAGTATAAGGGGCGGATTGAACACTGAAGCTTTCTTT.